This TCR beta chain emerged from a study of shared clonotypes between healthy human individuals. The protocol was immunoSEQ multiplex PCR, while the TCRdb copy is restricted to in-frame clones and leaves out a portion. Counted here are about 1.5 million clones, around 97% occurring once; the ten biggest clones make up roughly 1.2%. V shed 3 bases and J 8 bases; nucleotides not matched to a gene: 2. CDR3 length: 13 residues. Germline loops: CDR1 SGHTA, CDR2 FQGNSA. The sample was naive CD4+ T cells sorted from blood. Subset described: CD45RA+ positively selected. This sequence originates from a man aged 30 to 45 in good health. This chain joins TRBV7-2 and TRBJ1-2; 11 bases align to TRBD1. CDR3: CASSLDRGRGYTF. DNA of the CDR3: TGTGCCAGCAGCTTGGACAGGGGGCGCGGCTACACCTTC.